The 4 T cell receptor beta chains below were found in one sample sequenced in a study of tumor-infiltrating lymphocytes in primary liver carcinoma. From 500 ng of total RNA, TCR beta-specific cDNA was reverse-transcribed using a constant-region primer. The TCR beta library was amplified through three nested multiplex PCR rounds in a modified ARM-PCR procedure. Both of the initial two PCR rounds ran for 10 cycles and employed TRBV1-TRBV30 forward primers alongside a C-beta reverse primer. MiXCR, run by TCRdb on the multiplex PCR reads, gives a single entry per CDR3 protein. Altogether 100,000 or so distinct CDR3 sequences are present, about 62% being singletons, with the ten largest covering around 10%. From unsorted bulk tissue weighing about 20-32 mg, DNA and RNA were co-extracted. The sequenced sample was liver tumor tissue from sampling region 2. Subset in this sample: tumor region T2, inferior pole. These TCRs come from an older woman with primary liver carcinoma and hepatitis B virus infection.

As for this clonotype: Compared with germline, one end of the junction differs, possibly owing to a read error. The V gene is TRBV19, the J gene TRBJ1-1; D is ambiguous. The CDR3 totals 12 residues. Germline V gene sequence: CDR1 LNHDA, CDR2 SQIVND (reference sequence). Here the CDR3 reads CANSWGWTEAFF. The CDR3 DNA reads TGTGCCAATAGTTGGGGTTGGACTGAAGCTTTCTTT.

The chain recombines TRBV5-1 with TRBJ2-3, with TRBD2 identical over 7 bases. V was pared by 0 bases and J by 1 base, with 8 bases of the junction left unmatched. The CDR3 runs to 17 residues. CDR1 is SGHRS and CDR2 is YFSETQ in the germline V gene. CDR3 coding DNA: TGCGCCAGCAGCTTGGCCTTTAGTCTAGCGGGCACAGATACGCAGTATTTT. This codes for CASSLAFSLAGTDTQYF.

The chain combines TRBV28 with TRBJ2-5, with unresolved D. CDR1 and CDR2 from the germline V gene are MDHEN and SYDVKM. The CDR3 is 14 residues long. V lost 2 bases, J lost 4 bases, and 11 bases lay in between. The DNA for the CDR3 is TGTGCCAGCAGTTTACATGGGAAAGTAGAGACCCAGTACTTC. It translates to CASSLHGKVETQYF.

This clonotype showed up many times. This chain uses TRBV29-1 with TRBJ1-1; possibly TRBD1 for D (6 bases). Trimming stripped 5 bases from V and 1 base from J, with 17 bases between. The CDR3 has 15 residues. Germline CDR1 SQVTM, CDR2 ANQGSEA. The CDR3 region has the DNA TGCAGCGTTTTTTCTTTCAGGGGTAAGAACACTGAAGCTTTCTTT. This encodes CSVFSFRGKNTEAFF.